A selection of T cell receptor beta chains follows, all from one sample in a study of T-cell reconstitution after alpha-beta-depleted transplantation in children. In TCRdb, the PCR reads were re-called with MiXCR into one record per CDR3 protein. The table lists around 100,000 distinct CDR3 sequences, about a tenth of them singletons. The sample here was PBMCs, taken before TCRalphabeta/CD19-depleted stem cell transplant. The receptors derive from a boy aged 2 to 9 with acute lymphoblastic leukemia, due to receive a stem cell transplant. Each CDR3 is given with its conserved first and last residue. D genes are given only for firm matches. Where a row states a size, it is once, few, many or the class of an expanded clone; other rows omit it.

D gene	clone size	V gene	J gene	CDR3 protein	CDR3 DNA
NA	many	TRBV5-1	TRBJ1-2	CASSLGEGYGYTF	TGCGCCAGCAGCTTGGGAGAGGGGTATGGCTACACCTTC
TRBD2	many	TRBV5-1	TRBJ2-1	CASSPRGFLREGSYNEQFF	TGCGCCAGCAGCCCGCGCGGGTTCTTGCGGGAGGGCTCCTACAATGAGCAGTTCTTC
NA	NA	TRBV4-1	TRBJ1-2	CASSQVGGPRRVHGYTF	TGCGCCAGCAGCCAAGTGGGGGGCCCACGGAGAGTTCATGGCTACACCTTC
TRBD2	few	TRBV4-1	TRBJ2-5	CASSQDGGGRLETQYF	TGCGCCAGCAGCCAAGACGGCGGGGGGCGTTTGGAGACCCAGTACTTC
NA	NA	TRBV20-1	TRBJ2-6	CSARVGTSGANVLTF	TGCAGTGCTAGGGTCGGGACCTCTGGGGCCAACGTCCTGACTTTC
TRBD2	NA	TRBV20-1	TRBJ2-7	CSARWDGGDIMYF	TGCAGTGCTAGGTGGGACGGGGGGGATATAATGTACTTC
TRBD2	NA	TRBV12-3/TRBV12-4	TRBJ2-1	CASSFGTSGSYNEQFF	TGTGCCAGCAGTTTTGGGACTAGCGGGAGTTACAATGAGCAGTTCTTC
NA	NA	TRBV3-1	TRBJ2-7	CASSQERALTYEQYF	TGTGCCAGCAGCCAAGAAAGGGCACTTACCTACGAGCAGTACTTC
NA	few	TRBV20-1	TRBJ2-1	CSARSLRGEQFF	TGCAGTGCTAGGTCCCTTAGGGGTGAGCAGTTCTTC
TRBD2	NA	TRBV6-2/TRBV6-3	TRBJ2-3	CASSPPRSGTSGSWGTDTQYF	TGTGCCAGCAGCCCCCCGCGTTCGGGGACTAGCGGGAGCTGGGGCACAGATACGCAGTATTTT
NA	NA	TRBV3-1	TRBJ2-7	CASSQDRAPVDEQYF	TGTGCCAGCAGCCAAGACAGGGCCCCCGTTGACGAGCAGTACTTC
TRBD2	NA	TRBV4-1	TRBJ2-1	CASSRRGTSEYNEQFF	TGCGCCAGCAGCCGGAGGGGGACTAGCGAATACAATGAGCAGTTCTTC
TRBD1	NA	TRBV20-1	TRBJ1-2	CSARGTGGDYGYTF	TGCAGTGCTAGGGGGACAGGGGGGGACTATGGCTACACCTTC
TRBD2	many	TRBV12-3/TRBV12-4	TRBJ2-7	CASSLSHGGSYEQYF	TGTGCCAGCAGTTTATCCCACGGGGGGTCCTACGAGCAGTACTTC
NA	NA	TRBV18	TRBJ2-3	CASSVSESTDTQYF	TGTGCCAGCTCCGTTAGCGAAAGCACAGATACGCAGTATTTT
TRBD1	NA	TRBV5-4	TRBJ2-7	CASSLEQGAREQYF	TGTGCCAGCAGCTTGGAACAGGGGGCGCGTGAGCAGTACTTC
NA	few	TRBV7-6	TRBJ2-6	CASSLGGAHDDLTF	TGTGCCAGCAGCTTAGGAGGGGCCCACGACGACCTGACTTTC
NA	many	TRBV5-1	TRBJ2-7	CASSLPGYYEQYF	TGCGCCAGCAGCCTACCAGGCTACTACGAGCAGTACTTC
NA	many	TRBV12-3/TRBV12-4	TRBJ2-3	CASSRLVGDTQYF	TGTGCCAGCAGTCGCCTCGTAGGGGATACGCAGTATTTT
TRBD1	few	TRBV29-1	TRBJ2-7	CSVEGGTGYEQYF	TGCAGCGTTGAAGGGGGGACAGGTTACGAGCAGTACTTC
NA	NA	TRBV28	TRBJ1-1	CASSLFQGGGNTEAFF	TGTGCCAGCAGTTTATTTCAAGGGGGGGGGAACACTGAAGCTTTCTTT
NA	many	TRBV12-3/TRBV12-4	TRBJ2-5	CASSLKGSATQYF	TGTGCCAGCAGTTTGAAGGGCTCGGCGACCCAGTACTTC
NA	NA	TRBV4-1	TRBJ1-5	CASSQRLFRGSGNQPQHF	TGCGCCAGCAGCCAACGCCTCTTCCGGGGTTCGGGCAATCAGCCCCAGCATTTT
TRBD1	many	TRBV7-8	TRBJ1-2	CASSLGFDRGQNGYTF	TGTGCCAGCAGCTTAGGTTTTGACAGGGGGCAAAATGGCTACACCTTC
NA	NA	TRBV9	TRBJ2-7	CASSSSGTDYEQYF	TGTGCCAGCAGTTCTTCAGGAACGGACTACGAGCAGTACTTC
NA	NA	TRBV4-1	TRBJ1-6	CASSQEGRVLKPLHF	TGCGCCAGCAGCCAAGAGGGAAGGGTTTTGAAGCCCCTCCACTTT
TRBD2	many	TRBV20-1	TRBJ2-1	CSARGLAGAPRPPYNEQFF	TGCAGTGCTAGGGGACTAGCGGGAGCCCCGAGACCCCCTTACAATGAGCAGTTCTTC
NA	few	TRBV2	TRBJ2-1	CASTEQSGAYNEQFF	TGTGCCAGCACCGAGCAGTCTGGGGCATACAATGAGCAGTTCTTC
NA	few	TRBV12-3/TRBV12-4	TRBJ2-7	CASSSQTGYEQYF	TGTGCCAGCAGTTCCCAGACGGGGTACGAGCAGTACTTC
NA	few	TRBV15	TRBJ1-1	CATSRNRNTEAFF	TGTGCCACCAGCAGAAACCGAAACACTGAAGCTTTCTTT
NA	NA	TRBV5-1	TRBJ2-7	CASSPYRDPYEQYF	TGCGCCAGCAGCCCATACAGGGACCCCTACGAGCAGTACTTC
NA	many	TRBV11-2	TRBJ2-7	CASSFTSGANYEQYF	TGTGCCAGCAGCTTTACGTCGGGGGCAAACTACGAGCAGTACTTC
TRBD1	many	TRBV5-1	TRBJ2-7	CASSLGTGTYEQYF	TGCGCCAGCAGCTTGGGGACAGGGACCTACGAGCAGTACTTC
NA	few	TRBV21-1	TRBJ1-5	CASSKRSEGQGEVREPQHF	TGTGCCAGCAGCAAACGGTCTGAGGGACAGGGGGAGGTGAGGGAGCCCCAGCATTTT